The 27 T cell receptor beta chains given below trace back to one sample, sequenced in a study of blood T cells in healthy people across ages. The use of a sample-barcoded 5' primer and a J-beta primer mix characterized a second PCR of roughly 6 to 12 cycles. TCRdb re-analysed the 5' RACE reads in MiXCR, keeping a single row per CDR3 protein. The table has more than 800,000 distinct CDR3 sequences, under 35% seen once. Input material: blood. The origin of the receptors is a woman older than 75 in good health.

J is TRBJ1-1 and V is TRBV7-2; a weak D match, TRBD1 (6 bases). The CDR3 loop spans 14 amino acids. Germline assignment: CDR1 SGHTA and CDR2 FQGNSA. The V gene lost 5 bases and the J gene lost 5 bases, with 15 bases spanning the gap. CDR3 coding DNA: TGTGCCAGCAGCCTCCTTCGGGGGCGGACTGAAGCTTTCTTT. Residues: CASSLLRGRTEAFF.

This clonotype has at least ten counts. The chain links TRBV6-5 to TRBJ2-7, with 8 bases that match TRBD2. CDR3 length equals 13 residues. Germline CDR1 and CDR2: MNHEY and SVGAGI. Trimming removed 6 bases from V and 4 bases from J; junction bases left unmatched: 5. The DNA for the CDR3 is TGTGCCAGCAGGGGCGGGGGGATGTACGAGCAGTACTTC. Protein product: CASRGGGMYEQYF.

This clonotype was counted only a few times. The chain has TRBV2 and TRBJ1-5; the D is unclear. The CDR3 covers 15 residues. V was cut by 0 bases and J by 2 bases, with 8 bases left in between. The germline gives CDR1 SNHLY, CDR2 FYNNEI. The CDR3 spells CASSEASGGNQPQHF. CDR3 bases: TGTGCCAGCAGTGAAGCATCTGGGGGCAATCAGCCCCAGCATTTT.

This rearrangement joins TRBV5-1 to TRBJ2-2; TRBD2 aligns across 11 bases. With V trimmed by 4 bases and J by 2 bases, 7 bases remained unmatched. This CDR3 is 17 amino acids long. From germline, CDR1 is SGHRS and CDR2 YFSETQ. This CDR3 reads CASSPGLAGLNTGELFF. CDR3 coding DNA: TGCGCCAGCAGCCCTGGACTAGCGGGTCTCAACACCGGGGAGCTGTTTTTT.

This clonotype was recorded a few times. The V and J genes are TRBV12-3 or TRBV12-4 and TRBJ1-1; the D is unclear. The CDR3 contains 13 residues. The ends were cut back, 6 bases at V and 5 bases at J, with 13 bases in the middle. The chain's CDR3 is CASRLQRETEAFF. CDR3 coding DNA: TGTGCCAGCAGGTTACAGAGGGAAACTGAAGCTTTCTTT.

V and J are TRBV15 and TRBJ2-2, with a possible D match to TRBD2 (7 bases). Germline V gene data show CDR1 as LNHNV and CDR2 as YYDKDF (reference sequence). The CDR3 has 15 residues. Trimming cost V 5 bases and J 4 bases, with 14 bases left between them. The CDR3 sequence: CATSGRGGLTGELFF. The CDR3 bases are TGTGCCACCAGCGGAAGGGGGGGGCTCACCGGGGAGCTGTTTTTT.

As to this clonotype: This may arise from a read error, as a much more abundant clone is one base away. V is TRBV20-1 and J is TRBJ1-5, with 9 bases lining up with TRBD1. This CDR3 spans 13 amino acids. V was clipped by 7 bases and J by 5 bases; unmatched bases: 6. CDR1 DFQATT and CDR2 SNEGSKA come from the germline V gene (reference sequence). The CDR3 DNA reads TGCAGTGTTTGGACAGGGGCGGATCAGCCCCAGCATTTT. It codes for CSVWTGADQPQHF.

V usage is TRBV7-8 and J usage is TRBJ2-1; perhaps D is TRBD1 or TRBD2 (5 bases each). The CDR3 is made up of 14 amino acids. Trimming left V 6 bases short and J 7 bases short, with 16 bases between. CDR1 and CDR2 from the germline V gene are SGHVS and FQNEAQ. The CDR3 protein is CASRTRTGRNEQFF. The CDR3 DNA follows: TGTGCCAGCAGAACTCGGACGGGGCGGAATGAGCAGTTCTTC. The full variable domain, rest sourced from reference TRBV7-8 and TRBJ2-1, is GAGVSQSPRYKVAKRGQDVALRCDPISGHVSLFWYQQALGQGPEFLTYFQNEAQLDKSGLPSDRFFAERPEGSVSTLKIQRTQQEDSAVYLCASRTRTGRNEQFFGPGTRLTVL.

This clonotype was counted at least ten times. This chain joins TRBV7-2 and TRBJ2-5; 8 bases are shared with TRBD1. CDR3 length: 15 amino acids. Trimming took 1 base from V and 7 from J; bases not matched to a gene: 8. Germline values: CDR1 SGHTA, CDR2 FQGNSA. The CDR3 loop is CASSLGGQGGGTQYF. DNA of the CDR3: TGTGCCAGCAGCTTAGGCGGACAGGGCGGTGGGACCCAGTACTTC. Drawing the rest from reference TRBV7-2 and TRBJ2-5, the complete variable domain is GAGVSQSPSNKVTEKGKDVELRCDPISGHTALYWYRQSLGQGLEFLIYFQGNSAPDKSGLPSDRFSAERTGGSVSTLTIQRTQQEDSAVYLCASSLGGQGGGTQYFGPGTRLLVL.

The chain joins TRBV6-2 or TRBV6-3 to TRBJ2-1; tentatively, D is TRBD2 (6 bases). CDR1 is MNHEY, CDR2 SVGEGT, per germline. The CDR3 length is 16 residues. V dropped 8 bases and J dropped 4 bases, with 21 bases sitting between them. CDR3 region: CASGRGLQWGYNEQFF. The CDR3 DNA is TGTGCCAGCGGACGGGGACTGCAATGGGGATACAATGAGCAGTTCTTC.

V is TRBV5-1 and J is TRBJ2-2; 7 bases are shared with TRBD2. With 2 bases clipped from V and 5 bases from J, the junction kept 6 bases outside the gene matches. This CDR3 has 15 residues. Germline V gene data show CDR1 as SGHRS and CDR2 as YFSETQ. CDR3 protein: CASSFTVGGTGELFF. The CDR3 DNA sequence: TGCGCCAGCAGCTTTACTGTGGGGGGGACCGGGGAGCTGTTTTTT.

This clonotype was seen ten or more times. DNA of the CDR3: TGTGCCAGCAGCTCAGGGGAGGCGACGCAGTATTTT. Translation: CASSSGEATQYF. This chain links TRBV7-9 with TRBJ2-3; either TRBD1 or TRBD2 may supply D (6 bases each). The CDR3 consists of 12 residues. Per the germline V gene, CDR1 is SEHNR and CDR2 is FQNEAQ (reference sequence). Trimming left V 4 bases short and J 9 bases short, with 11 bases between.

As to this clonotype: A much larger clone sits a single nucleotide away, making a read error possible. V gene TRBV30 combines with J gene TRBJ2-5; no clear D. Germline-derived CDR1 and CDR2 are GTSNPN and SVGIG (reference sequence). The V and J ends lost 3 bases and 8 bases respectively, with 22 bases between them. CDR3 length: 15 amino acids. CDR3 sequence: CAWRPWTRVYDTQYF. The CDR3 coding sequence is TGTGCCTGGAGACCTTGGACCCGGGTTTACGACACCCAGTACTTC. Full variable domain (remainder filled in from reference TRBV30 and TRBJ2-5): SQTIHQWPATLVQPVGSPLSLECTVEGTSNPNLYWYRQAAGRGLQLLFYSVGIGQISSEVPQNLSASRPQDRQFILSSKKLLLSDSGFYLCAWRPWTRVYDTQYFGPGTRLLVL.

This clonotype occurred a few times. The V and J genes are TRBV7-9 and TRBJ1-4, with a tentative D call TRBD1 (5 bases). This CDR3 region has 15 residues. Germline values: CDR1 SEHNR, CDR2 FQNEAQ (reference sequence). The ends were cut back, 1 base at V and 7 bases at J, with 13 bases in the middle. DNA of the CDR3: TGTGCCAGCAGCTTAGAGGCAGGGAGGACTGAAAAACTGTTTTTT. Amino acids: CASSLEAGRTEKLFF.

The chain has TRBV30 and TRBJ2-2; 7 positions match TRBD1. Germline loops: CDR1 GTSNPN, CDR2 SVGIG (reference sequence). The CDR3 has 14 amino acids. J was trimmed by 5 bases and V by 5 bases; bases with no gene match: 8. The CDR3 sequence is CAWAATGRTGELFF. In DNA, the CDR3 is TGTGCCTGGGCCGCGACAGGGCGGACCGGGGAGCTGTTTTTT.

At least ten counts were recorded for this clonotype. This rearrangement joins TRBV4-3 to TRBJ1-2, with D unresolved. The CDR3 spans 16 residues. Germline CDR1 reads LGHNA; CDR2 reads YSLEER. V was shortened by 3 bases and J by 0 bases, with 14 bases between the two germline ends. The CDR3 sequence is CASSHRHRSTNYGYTF. The CDR3 nucleotides read TGCGCCAGCAGCCATAGACACCGGAGTACTAACTATGGCTACACCTTC.

This clonotype was seen repeatedly, ten times or more. The chain couples TRBV7-2 to TRBJ2-5, with D perhaps given as TRBD1 or TRBD2 (5 bases each). The V end lost 5 bases, the J end lost 3 bases, and 16 bases lay between the germline ends. Germline lookup yields CDR1 SGHTA and CDR2 FQGNSA. There are 15 residues in the CDR3. CDR3 residues: CASSAMPGREETQYF. The CDR3 DNA is TGTGCCAGCAGCGCCATGCCGGGGCGGGAAGAGACCCAGTACTTC.

In its sample, this clonotype was seen many times. The rearrangement links TRBV11-2 to TRBJ2-5; the match to TRBD2 covers 11 bases. CDR1 and CDR2 (germline): SGHAT, FQNNGV. The junction had 6 bases not matched to a gene; V was cut back by 1 base and J by 5 bases. The CDR3 extends over 16 amino acids. In DNA form, the CDR3 reads TGTGCCAGCAGCTTAGCCCTAGCGGGGGGAGAGGAGACCCAGTACTTC. It is translated as CASSLALAGGEETQYF.

This clonotype has ten or more counts. The chain employs TRBV7-2 and TRBJ2-7; 7 positions agree with TRBD1. Germline trimming cut 2 bases from V and 0 bases from J; bases unmatched to any gene: 4. The CDR3 extends over 15 amino acids. Germline assignment: CDR1 SGHTA and CDR2 FQGNSA. The CDR3 nucleotides read TGTGCCAGCAGCTTAACGGCAGGGGGCTCCTACGAGCAGTACTTC. It translates to CASSLTAGGSYEQYF. The full variable domain, its missing parts supplied by reference TRBV7-2 and TRBJ2-7, is GAGVSQSPSNKVTEKGKDVELRCDPISGHTALYWYRQSLGQGLEFLIYFQGNSAPDKSGLPSDRFSAERTGGSVSTLTIQRTQQEDSAVYLCASSLTAGGSYEQYFGPGTRLTVT.

This clonotype was detected only a few times. A much larger clone differs by one base, so this may be a read error. As DNA, the CDR3 is TGTGCCAGCAGCTTAGGCAGCGGGACTAACGGATACGAGCAGTACTTC. Translation: CASSLGSGTNGYEQYF. V usage is TRBV7-2 and J usage is TRBJ2-7; 7 nucleotides match TRBD2. Germline V gene lookup returns CDR1 SGHTA and CDR2 FQGNSA. This CDR3 has 16 residues. V lost 1 base and J lost 4; bases outside the gene matches: 10. Variable domain in full (rest from reference TRBV7-2 and TRBJ2-7): GAGVSQSPSNKVTEKGKDVELRCDPISGHTALYWYRQSLGQGLEFLIYFQGNSAPDKSGLPSDRFSAERTGGSVSTLTIQRTQQEDSAVYLCASSLGSGTNGYEQYFGPGTRLTVT.

This clonotype was seen repeatedly, ten times or more. The V gene is TRBV6-2 or TRBV6-3, the J gene TRBJ1-5; D remains unclear. This CDR3 contains 14 residues. The V gene's germline CDR1 is MNHEY and CDR2 SVGEGT. Trimming removed 0 bases at V and 4 bases at J, with 7 bases between. CDR3 sequence: CASSYSTGNQPQHF. In DNA form, the CDR3 reads TGTGCCAGCAGTTACTCGACGGGAAATCAGCCCCAGCATTTT.

This clonotype occurred many times. This chain connects TRBV20-1 to TRBJ2-3; D may be TRBD2 (6 bases). Germline V gene lookup returns CDR1 DFQATT and CDR2 SNEGSKA (reference sequence). This CDR3 is built from 15 residues. The ends were cut back, 3 bases at V and 1 base at J, with 14 bases in the middle. The CDR3 region has the DNA TGCAGTGCTAGCAACCCCAGCGGGCGCACAGATACGCAGTATTTT. Translated, it gives CSASNPSGRTDTQYF.

This clonotype was found many times. The chain has TRBV6-6 and TRBJ1-2; tentatively, D is TRBD1 (6 bases). The germline V and J ends were trimmed by 10 bases and 3 bases, with 12 bases remaining between them. The CDR3 totals 12 residues. The germline CDR1 and CDR2 sequences are MNHNY and SVGAGI (reference sequence). The CDR3 coding sequence is TGTGCCACGACGACAGGCGACTATGGCTACACCTTC. Protein: CATTTGDYGYTF.

This clonotype has only a few counts. A read error is possible here, since a much larger clone lies one base away. This chain connects TRBV7-2 to TRBJ1-1, with D unclear. CDR1 is SGHTA, CDR2 FQGNSA, per germline. The CDR3 contains 15 residues. Trimming cost V 2 bases and J 3 bases, with 13 bases left between them. CDR3 nucleotide sequence: TGTGCCAGCAGCTTAAGGTCGGGCGGGGACACTGAAGCTTTCTTT. Protein: CASSLRSGGDTEAFF.

The chain is built from TRBV5-1 and TRBJ2-5, with D unresolved. CDR1 is SGHRS and CDR2 is YFSETQ in the germline V gene. V lost 0 bases, J lost 5 bases, and 11 bases lay in between. The CDR3 extends over 14 amino acids. The CDR3, as DNA: TGCGCCAGCAGCTTGGGTAAGGGCGGCGAGACCCAGTACTTC. As protein: CASSLGKGGETQYF.

This clonotype was counted many times. The chain employs TRBV12-3 or TRBV12-4 and TRBJ1-2; D ambiguous. The V gene lost 6 bases and the J gene lost 0 bases, with 20 bases spanning the gap. The CDR3 extends over 17 amino acids. CDR3 nucleotides: TGTGCCAGCAGCCCATTCGGTAAAAGACAATCTAACTATGGCTACACCTTC. Residues: CASSPFGKRQSNYGYTF.

The J gene is TRBJ1-2, the V gene TRBV7-2; D gene uncertain. Trimming shortened V by 1 base and J by 5 bases, and 14 bases separated the two germline ends. Germline assignment: CDR1 SGHTA and CDR2 FQGNSA. The CDR3 is 15 residues long. As DNA, the CDR3 is TGTGCCAGCAGCTTAGTAGCGAGGCAGCCTTATGGCTACACCTTC. The encoded protein is CASSLVARQPYGYTF.